This T cell receptor (beta chain) was identified in a study of blood T cell repertoires in COVID-19. In the study's own analysis: Researchers report that nucleated cell counts were estimated from reference gene primer amplification. Libraries were prepared by immunoSEQ multiplex PCR; TCRdb keeps only in-frame clonotypes and omits some of them. V and J calls and clone size are given by that table; D and trimming were obtained from the DNA. The top ten hold 2.5% to 3% of the sample, which has 200,000 to 250,000 clones, roughly 86% seen once. Material for sequencing was peripheral blood. The sequence was collected from a woman aged 55-69 years with acute or convalescent COVID-19.

The CDR3 sequence is CASSLGPPGASDEQYF. Written as DNA, the CDR3 is TGTGCCAGCAGCTTAGGTCCGCCAGGGGCGTCTGACGAGCAGTACTTC. J is TRBJ2-7 and V is TRBV13, with D possibly matching TRBD1 (6 bases). Per germline, CDR1 PRHDT and CDR2 FYEKMQ (reference sequence). Trimming cost V 0 bases and J 5 bases, with 17 bases left between them. This CDR3 has 16 amino acids.